The text below deals with one T cell receptor beta chain. Its antigen is currently unknown. The sample comes from a study of identical twins. Points from the study as a whole: The presence of invariant MAIT and iNKT cells could partly confound analyses of zero-insertion sequences.

The V segment lost 2 bases and the J segment 0 bases; nucleotides outside the gene matches: 7. The CDR3 is made up of 17 amino acids. CDR1 and CDR2 from the germline V gene are SGHRS and YFSETQ. TCRdb re-analysed the 5' RACE reads in MiXCR, keeping a single row per CDR3 protein. The sample consists of about 690,000 distinct CDR3 sequences, 5.5% to 6.5% of them appearing once. The sequenced sample was naive T cells sorted from blood. The chain employs TRBV5-1 and TRBJ2-1, with 8 bases fitting TRBD1. This TCR derives from a man aged 18 to 30 in good health. The CDR3 DNA reads as TGCGCCAGCAGCTTAGGGACAGGCGTTAGCTCCTACAATGAGCAGTTCTTC. Amino acids: CASSLGTGVSSYNEQFF.